This TCR beta chain came from a study of beta chain features in type 1 diabetes (dated by TCRdb to 2016 to 2019). Some background on the complete study: Mean age, gender distribution, total cell number and subset yield were not different between patients and healthy donors. A total of just under 110,000,000 sorted cells were examined across all samples, and RNA yield correlated strongly with the number of cells per subset. The study compared TCRB repertoires of sorted circulating CD4+ T cell subsets between recently diagnosed type 1 diabetes patients and matched healthy donors. Naive and central memory subsets were obtained from all 30 or so donors, but regulatory and stem cell-like memory subsets were isolated from only 8 patients and roughly eight healthy donors.

Only a few counts were recorded for this clone. Its antigen remains undetermined. No per-base quality is available; no much larger clone lies one base away. The research as a whole found: Patients with type 1 diabetes made fewer insertions and deleted more nucleotides at VDJ recombination sites, implying thymic rearrangement abnormalities. Because the HLA sub-analyses included only small numbers of individuals, any influence of HLA type on TCRB rearrangement was left unresolved. Naive, central memory and regulatory TCRB repertoires appeared to be more alike among patients than among healthy donors. A moderate but significant shortening of TCRB CDR3 length was observed in type 1 diabetes patients in all four CD4+ subsets. PCR may preferentially amplify shorter templates, but because patient and control samples were amplified and corrected together, any resulting skew would affect both groups equally. Sequencing cDNA rather than genomic DNA could over-represent highly expressing activated cells, although activation and CD3 levels did not differ between groups.

The High Capacity cDNA Reverse Transcription Kit was used to reverse transcribe all of the isolated RNA, meaning that expressed TCRB transcripts were what got sequenced. Deep immunoSEQ sequencing was performed on naive, central memory and regulatory T cell samples, with an average of around 3.4 million total reads per sample. Sorted cells were lysed in RLT buffer, and RNA was extracted using DNase-treated RNeasy Micro or Mini kits according to cell number. To prevent cross-contamination, every cell subset was processed on its own, while patient and healthy donor samples were processed together. The immunoSEQ multiplex PCR was used to amplify TCRB sequences from cDNA, generating 87-bp fragments that spanned the CDR3 region. Sequencing of the amplicons was done on the Illumina HiSeq platform. Per the original workflow: PCR bias was corrected computationally using synthetic template baselines, and reads within Hamming distance 2 were collapsed, with unmergeable singletons discarded. Reads were aligned to IMGT to assign V, D and J genes, CDR3 length, and insertions or deletions at six rearrangement sites. Clonotype counts were normalized to sorted cell number within each subset before computing true diversity and Gini coefficients with the tcR R package. The overlap coefficient, calculated on TCRB nucleotide sequences, was used to quantify repertoire sharing. Out-of-frame TCRB sequences from naive cells were analyzed to stand in for the pre-selection repertoire. TCRdb stores this immuneACCESS table with in-frame sequences only. Part of the clones is absent; in the studies checked, under half of the shortfall reflects unresolved V genes, and no reason is known for the rest. The DNA gave D and trimming, while V, J and clone size come from that table. The sample includes about 410,000 clones, with about 14% observed a single time. The top ten hold roughly 0.036% of the sample.

A distance of 7 bases separates the germline ends of V and J, which lose 4 bases and 1 base respectively. The germline V gene yields SGHDT for CDR1 and YYEEEE for CDR2. The CDR3 sequence holds 13 residues, the cysteine and phenylalanine included. The kept DNA is CDR3 alone, 39 bases in frame from the first base. Each donor gave one peripheral blood draw, averaging about 100 mL, which was collected into heparinised tubes. A BD FACSAria II and a panel including CD45RO, CCR7, CD25, CD127, CD95 and CD27 were used to sort naive, central memory, regulatory and stem cell-like memory CD4+ T cells. Purity was above 95% for every sorted population. Right away, PBMCs were isolated by Lymphoprep density gradient centrifugation and were stained directly, with no culture step. To minimize batch effects, samples were stained and sorted in pairs, one healthy donor with one patient per experiment.

The V gene is TRBV5-6 and the J gene is TRBJ2-3, with no reliable assignment of the D segment. The sequence came from a man aged 25-45 years in good health. Sequenced: naive CD4+ T cells from blood. Explained via the paper, the cell subset or site label denotes: true naive CD4+ T cells. The CDR3 loop reads CASSAVGTDTQYF. The DNA reads as follows: TGTGCCAGCAGCGCGGTCGGCACAGATACGCAGTATTTT.